This note documents a single T cell receptor (beta chain) sequence. Clones were sequenced by immunoSEQ multiplex PCR, and TCRdb holds only the in-frame ones, with some missing. Counted here are around 34,000 clones, almost 90% occurring once; the ten biggest clones make up roughly 4.5%. The entry originates in a study of T cell changes during pregnancy in multiple sclerosis. The ends were cut back, 6 bases at V and 8 bases at J, with 12 bases in the middle. The germline V gene has CDR1 DFQATT and CDR2 SNEGSKA (reference sequence). The CDR3 consists of 11 residues. This specimen was CD8+ T cells from peripheral blood mononuclear cells, taken after pregnancy. This TCR was sampled from a female donor with multiple sclerosis, enrolled in a pregnancy study. The chain couples TRBV20-1 to TRBJ2-3; weak D call: TRBD1 (6 bases). CDR3 sequence: CSAPLGGTQYF. In DNA form, the CDR3 reads TGCAGTGCCCCTCTAGGGGGTACGCAGTATTTT.